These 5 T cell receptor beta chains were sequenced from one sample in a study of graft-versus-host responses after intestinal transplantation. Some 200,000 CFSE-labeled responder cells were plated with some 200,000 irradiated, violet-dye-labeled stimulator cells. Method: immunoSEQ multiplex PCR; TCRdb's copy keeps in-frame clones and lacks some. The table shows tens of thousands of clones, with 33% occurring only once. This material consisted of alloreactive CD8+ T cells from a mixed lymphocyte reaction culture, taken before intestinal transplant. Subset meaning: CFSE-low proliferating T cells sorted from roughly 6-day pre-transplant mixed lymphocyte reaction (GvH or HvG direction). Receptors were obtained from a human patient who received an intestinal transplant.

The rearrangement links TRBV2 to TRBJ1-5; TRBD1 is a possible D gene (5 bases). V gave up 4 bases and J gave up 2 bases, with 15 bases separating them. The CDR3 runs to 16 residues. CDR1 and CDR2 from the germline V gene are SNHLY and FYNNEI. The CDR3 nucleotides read TGTGCCAGCAGTGCCCCAGGGTGGACGGGCAATCAGCCCCAGCATTTT. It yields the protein CASSAPGWTGNQPQHF.

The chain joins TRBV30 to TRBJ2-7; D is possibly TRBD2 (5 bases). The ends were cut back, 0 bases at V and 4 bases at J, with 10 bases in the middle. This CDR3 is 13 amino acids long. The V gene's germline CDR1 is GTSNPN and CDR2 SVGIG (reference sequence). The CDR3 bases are TGTGCCTGGAGTGTGGGGTCGGGGTACGAGCAGTACTTC. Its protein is CAWSVGSGYEQYF. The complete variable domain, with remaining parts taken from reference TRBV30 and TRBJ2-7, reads SQTIHQWPATLVQPVGSPLSLECTVEGTSNPNLYWYRQAAGRGLQLLFYSVGIGQISSEVPQNLSASRPQDRQFILSSKKLLLSDSGFYLCAWSVGSGYEQYFGPGTRLTVT.

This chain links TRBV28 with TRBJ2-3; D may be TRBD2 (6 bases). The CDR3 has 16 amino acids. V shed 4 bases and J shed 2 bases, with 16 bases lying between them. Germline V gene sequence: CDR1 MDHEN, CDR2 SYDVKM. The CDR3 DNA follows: TGTGCCAGCAGTTCCGGCGGGACTCCACACACAGATACGCAGTATTTT. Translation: CASSSGGTPHTDTQYF.

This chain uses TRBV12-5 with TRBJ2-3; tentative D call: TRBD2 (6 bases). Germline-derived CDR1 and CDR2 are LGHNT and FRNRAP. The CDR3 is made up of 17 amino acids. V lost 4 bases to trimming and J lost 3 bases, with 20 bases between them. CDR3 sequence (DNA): TGTGCTAGTGGTTCCTCCCCCGGGAGTTTCAGGACAGATACGCAGTATTTT. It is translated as CASGSSPGSFRTDTQYF.

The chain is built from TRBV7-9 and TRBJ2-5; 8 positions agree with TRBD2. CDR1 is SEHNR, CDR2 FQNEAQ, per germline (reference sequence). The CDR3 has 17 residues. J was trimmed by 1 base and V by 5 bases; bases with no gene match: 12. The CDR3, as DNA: TGTGCCAGCAGCCTGGGGCGTCGACTAGCGTTCCAAGAGACCCAGTACTTC. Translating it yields CASSLGRRLAFQETQYF.